What follows describes a single T cell receptor beta chain. The antigen it binds to is not known. Base qualities are not recorded, but no much larger clone differs from it by a single base. CDR1 and CDR2, per the germline V gene, are SNHLY and FYNNEI. The CDR3 measures 15 amino acids from cysteine to phenylalanine. CDR3 DNA is the only sequence kept; it has 45 bases, read in frame from the first base. After removal of 1 base from V and 5 bases from J, the junction retains 5 bases not matched to a gene. TCRbeta CDR3 regions were amplified from genomic DNA using the immunoSEQ Assay, a bias-controlled multiplex PCR. The study's own analysis went as follows. Nucleated cell counts per sample were estimated from amplification of reference gene primers within the assay. To quantify the absolute abundance of each unique TCRbeta CDR3 rearrangement, sequence reads were collapsed and filtered. Productive Simpson clonality was computed per sample as the square root of Simpson's diversity index over productive rearrangements. TCRdb provides this immuneACCESS table in a form limited to in-frame rearrangements. Some clones are lacking; in checked studies, under half of them reflect an unresolved V gene, and why the rest are absent is not known. The DNA was the basis for D and trimming; V, J and clone size are from that table. The sample table lists fewer than 130,000 clones, about 80% of them with a count of one. Approximately 16% of the sample goes to the ten largest clones.

The sample belongs to a study of blood T cell repertoires in COVID-19 (dated by TCRdb to between 2020 and 2021). Study-wide context: Samples from collaborators originated in the United States, Italy and Spain and spanned both the acute and convalescent phases of COVID-19. Subjects who had been exposed to COVID-19, were actively infected with it, or had recovered from it provided the deeply sampled blood TCRbeta repertoires that made up the dataset. Samples came from the ongoing ImmuneRACE study (first 160 participants) plus 1,254 subjects from 6 global collaborators. The prospective study material was composed of cDNA or gDNA derived from T cells, B-cell-depleted T cells, or PBMCs. The repertoires were made available in a free public database intended to serve as a resource for research on the immune response to SARS-CoV-2. Nearly every sample came with metadata listing a de-identified subject ID, COVID-19 status, age in years and sex. Where available, HLA class I and class II types were obtained from metadata supplied by the sample provider rather than from assay-based typing. General conclusions and limits of the study: The quantity of clinical and demographic metadata differed by source and by participant and was supplied without curation.

Whole blood was collected in K2EDTA tubes by collaborating institutions according to the institutions' own protocols. For TCRbeta analysis, collaborators shipped samples as frozen whole blood, isolated PBMCs, or DNA extracted from either of those sample types. The sequenced sample consisted of peripheral blood. The receptor chain draws on TRBV2 and TRBJ1-1; 9 nucleotides in the junction match TRBD1. The receptor comes from a woman aged 80 or over with active or convalescent COVID-19. The CDR3 loop reads CASSEDRGRGTEAFF. The DNA is TGTGCCAGCAGTGAAGACAGGGGGCGGGGGACTGAAGCTTTCTTT.